A single sample gave rise to the 22 T cell receptor beta chains below, sequenced in a study of T cells after yellow fever vaccination. TCRdb independently ran MiXCR on the 5' RACE reads; one entry per CDR3 protein. Of 180,000 or so distinct CDR3 sequences detected, approximately 10% appear once; the ten largest clones hold 35% to 40%. The source was CD8+ T cells sorted from PBMCs, collected 15 days after the yellow fever booster vaccination. These receptors came from a man aged 18 to 35 who received the YFV17D yellow fever vaccine.

This clonotype turned up a few times. The chain has TRBV14 and TRBJ2-3; 9 positions agree with TRBD1. Germline CDR1 reads SGHDN; CDR2 reads FVKESK. The CDR3 contains 17 residues. V lost 1 base to trimming and J lost 6 bases; unmatched junction nucleotides: 11. DNA of the CDR3: TGTGCCAGCAGCCAAGGTAGCATACAGGGGGCTGAGGATACGCAGTATTTT. Protein: CASSQGSIQGAEDTQYF.

On this clonotype: Sequence at one end of the junction differs from germline and may be a read error. V is TRBV6-6 and J is TRBJ1-1, with TRBD1 identical over 7 bases. The CDR3 totals 17 residues. From germline, CDR1 is MNHNY and CDR2 SVGAGI (reference sequence). This chain's CDR3 is CASSYGDRLMGNAEAFF. The CDR3, as DNA: TGTGCCAGCAGTTATGGGGACAGATTAATGGGGAACGCTGAAGCTTTCTTT.

The rearrangement joins TRBV6-5 to TRBJ2-6; the D is unclear. The CDR3 consists of 16 residues. Trimming took off 6 bases at V and 0 bases at J, with 12 bases between the two ends. Germline-derived CDR1 and CDR2 are MNHEY and SVGAGI. CDR3: CASSPVRISGANVLTF. The CDR3 nucleotides read TGTGCCAGCAGCCCTGTCAGGATCTCTGGGGCCAACGTCCTGACTTTC.

A few counts support this clonotype. The CDR3 is CAISERGGQPQHF. The CDR3 coding sequence is TGTGCCATCAGTGAGCGGGGCGGACAGCCCCAGCATTTT. The V gene is TRBV10-3, the J gene TRBJ1-5, with a tentative D call TRBD1 (5 bases). The CDR3 loop spans 13 amino acids. The V end lost 2 bases, the J end lost 7 bases, and 9 bases lay between the germline ends. In germline, CDR1 is ENHRY, CDR2 SYGVKD.

The CDR3 sequence is CASSQDDRVNTEAFF. The DNA of the CDR3 is TGCGCCAGCAGCCAAGATGACAGGGTGAACACTGAAGCTTTCTTT. The chain joins TRBV4-1 to TRBJ1-1, with TRBD1 matching over 7 bases. V shed 0 bases, J shed 0 bases, and the junction held 1 base outside the gene matches. This CDR3 spans 15 amino acids. Per the germline V gene, CDR1 is MGHRA and CDR2 is YSYEKL.

This clonotype was seen more than once but under ten times. The rearrangement joins TRBV4-3 to TRBJ2-5, with a tentative D call TRBD2 (6 bases). CDR1 is LGHNA and CDR2 is YSLEER in the germline V gene. The CDR3 is 13 amino acids. Trimming cost V 4 bases and J 4 bases, with 10 bases left between them. CDR3 amino acids: CASSLWGGETQYF. DNA for the CDR3: TGCGCCAGCAGCCTTTGGGGAGGAGAGACCCAGTACTTC.

This clonotype came up a few times. The chain is built from TRBV19 and TRBJ2-6; no reliable D call. Looked up from germline, CDR1 is LNHDA and CDR2 is SQIVND (reference sequence). The CDR3 runs 14 residues. Trimming took 7 bases from V and 0 from J, leaving 7 bases between them. The CDR3 nucleotides are TGTGCCAGTACCTGGGGCTCTGGGGCCAACGTCCTGACTTTC. Translated: CASTWGSGANVLTF.

This clonotype has just one count. This chain uses TRBV7-9 with TRBJ2-5; D not certain. Trimming cost V 1 base and J 2 bases, with 8 bases left between them. Germline V lookup: CDR1 SEHNR, CDR2 FQNEAQ (reference sequence). This CDR3 is built from 14 residues. The chain's CDR3 is CASSLDYAQETQYF. In DNA form, the CDR3 reads TGTGCCAGCAGCTTAGACTATGCTCAAGAGACCCAGTACTTC.

This chain links TRBV27 with TRBJ2-7; 7 nucleotides align to TRBD2. Per the germline V gene, CDR1 is MNHEY and CDR2 is SMNVEV (reference sequence). Trimming at V came to 7 bases and at J to 0 bases, leaving 9 bases not matched to a gene. This CDR3 is built from 15 residues. The CDR3 here is CASTPPGGGSYEQYV. The CDR3 DNA sequence: TGTGCCAGCACCCCCCCGGGCGGGGGCTCCTACGAGCAGTACGTC.

At least ten counts were recorded for this clonotype. V usage is TRBV7-8 and J usage is TRBJ1-1; D not certain. The CDR3 contains 16 residues. CDR1 SGHVS and CDR2 FQNEAQ come from the germline V gene. The germline V and J ends were trimmed by 5 bases and 6 bases, with 22 bases remaining between them. The CDR3 is CASSPRYNSKEAEAFF. Here the CDR3 DNA reads TGTGCCAGCAGCCCCCGATATAACAGTAAAGAGGCTGAAGCTTTCTTT. Complete variable domain (other parts from reference TRBV7-8 and TRBJ1-1): GAGVSQSPRYKVAKRGQDVALRCDPISGHVSLFWYQQALGQGPEFLTYFQNEAQLDKSGLPSDRFFAERPEGSVSTLKIQRTQQEDSAVYLCASSPRYNSKEAEAFFGQGTRLTVV.

This clonotype came up many times. CDR3 sequence reads: CASSEVGSNQPQHF. CDR3 sequence (DNA): TGTGCCAGCAGTGAAGTAGGTAGCAATCAGCCCCAGCATTTT. The chain couples TRBV25-1 to TRBJ1-5; D uncertain. The ends were cut back, 2 bases at V and 0 bases at J, with 5 bases in the middle. There are 14 residues in the CDR3. In germline, CDR1 is MGHDK, CDR2 SYGVNS.

The chain is built from TRBV6-5 and TRBJ2-1, with D possibly being TRBD2 (6 bases). Germline assignment: CDR1 MNHEY and CDR2 SVGAGI. V lost 7 bases and J lost 4, with 23 bases in between. CDR3 size: 17 residues. The CDR3 sequence is CASNEKGLRGLYNEQFF. The CDR3 DNA reads TGTGCCAGCAACGAAAAGGGGCTTCGGGGACTTTACAATGAGCAGTTCTTC.

The sample holds one count of this clonotype. The V gene is TRBV4-1, the J gene TRBJ1-1; D is unresolved. V lost 1 base to trimming and J lost 0 bases, with 9 bases between them. The CDR3 extends over 15 amino acids. The germline gives CDR1 MGHRA, CDR2 YSYEKL. Here the CDR3 reads CASSQVRVVNTEAFF. CDR3 DNA sequence: TGCGCCAGCAGCCAAGTGAGGGTAGTGAACACTGAAGCTTTCTTT.

J is TRBJ2-1 and V is TRBV7-9, with 7 bases that match TRBD2. The length of the CDR3 is 16 residues. Germline-derived CDR1 and CDR2 are SEHNR and FQNEAQ (reference sequence). Unmatched junction bases numbered 6, after V lost 2 bases and J lost 2 bases. CDR3 sequence reads: CASSLFAGEPYNEQFF. DNA for the CDR3: TGTGCCAGCAGCTTATTTGCGGGGGAACCCTACAATGAGCAGTTCTTC.

This chain connects TRBV7-9 to TRBJ2-7; tentative D call: TRBD2 (5 bases). Germline loops: CDR1 SEHNR, CDR2 FQNEAQ (reference sequence). The CDR3 consists of 14 residues. V lost 3 bases, J lost 3 bases, and 12 bases lay in between. The DNA of the CDR3 is TGTGCCAGCAGCTTTTCGGGGTTTCACTACGAGCAGTACGTC. Translated: CASSFSGFHYEQYV.

The rearrangement links TRBV6-2 or TRBV6-3 to TRBJ1-2, with TRBD1 as a possible D gene (6 bases). V lost 7 bases and J 5 bases, leaving 20 bases between the germline ends. Germline CDR1 is MNHEY and CDR2 is SVGEGT. CDR3 length: 15 residues. The DNA for the CDR3 is TGTGCCAGCACTATACAGACAGGATCGATGTATGGCTACACCTTC. Translated, it gives CASTIQTGSMYGYTF.

This clonotype turned up a few times. The chain is built from TRBV20-1 and TRBJ1-1, with no clear D. This CDR3 comprises 11 residues. Germline-derived CDR1 and CDR2 are DFQATT and SNEGSKA (reference sequence). V was trimmed by 5 bases and J by 3 bases, leaving 7 bases between them. The CDR3 sequence is CSAGPHTEAFF. For the CDR3, the DNA is TGCAGTGCTGGACCCCACACTGAAGCTTTCTTT.

This clonotype was seen repeatedly, ten times or more. This chain links TRBV29-1 with TRBJ2-2; a weak D match, TRBD2 (5 bases). This CDR3 contains 12 residues. V lost 3 bases to trimming and J lost 3 bases, with 5 bases between them. CDR1 and CDR2 (germline): SQVTM, ANQGSEA. The CDR3 here is CSVERDTGELFF. CDR3 nucleotide sequence: TGCAGCGTTGAGAGGGACACCGGGGAGCTGTTTTTT.

This clonotype appeared a few times. As DNA, the CDR3 is TGTGCCAGCAGTTTGGGACGGGGGGCGGCCCTGGAGACCCAGTACTTC. Amino acids: CASSLGRGAALETQYF. The rearrangement uses TRBV6-6 and TRBJ2-5; D possibly corresponds to TRBD2 (7 bases). The ends were cut back, 4 bases at V and 5 bases at J, with 20 bases in the middle. The germline gives CDR1 MNHNY, CDR2 SVGAGI (reference sequence). This CDR3 is built from 16 residues.

This clonotype was counted between two and nine times. The chain links TRBV9 to TRBJ2-5; a weak D match, TRBD1 (6 bases). Germline CDR1 is SGDLS and CDR2 is YYNGEE. This CDR3 is 15 amino acids long. Trimming cost V 3 bases and J 5 bases, with 17 bases left between them. For the CDR3, the DNA is TGTGCCAGCAGCGAGGGGTCAGGGGTAGGGGAGACCCAGTACTTC. It is translated as CASSEGSGVGETQYF. Drawing the rest from reference TRBV9 and TRBJ2-5, the complete variable domain is DSGVTQTPKHLITATGQRVTLRCSPRSGDLSVYWYQQSLDQGLQFLIQYYNGEERAKGNILERFSAQQFPDLHSELNLSSLELGDSALYFCASSEGSGVGETQYFGPGTRLLVL.

At least ten counts were recorded for this clonotype. The chain combines TRBV11-2 with TRBJ2-3; 15 bases line up with TRBD2. Germline V gene lookup returns CDR1 SGHAT and CDR2 FQNNGV. V was clipped by 5 bases and J by 3 bases; unmatched bases: 3. CDR3 length: 16 amino acids. CDR3 in amino acids: CASSHGTSGGTDTQYF. The DNA of the CDR3 is TGTGCCAGCAGCCATGGGACTAGCGGGGGGACAGATACGCAGTATTTT.

This rearrangement joins TRBV7-8 to TRBJ2-3; 9 bases agree with TRBD2. After removal of 5 bases from V and 2 bases from J, the junction contained 5 bases not matched to a gene. This CDR3 contains 15 residues. In germline, CDR1 is SGHVS, CDR2 FQNEAQ. This chain's CDR3 is CASSTSSGDTDTQYF. CDR3 DNA: TGTGCCAGCAGCACATCTAGCGGGGACACAGATACGCAGTATTTT.